This T cell receptor beta chain came from a study of blood T cell repertoires in COVID-19. About the study: Spain, Italy and the United States supplied samples that represented acute and convalescent COVID-19. Sample material is recorded as cDNA or gDNA derived from T cells, B-cell-depleted T cells, or PBMCs.

Germline-derived CDR1 and CDR2 are MNHNY and SVGAGI (reference sequence). V lost 2 bases and J lost 0, with 7 bases in between. This CDR3 contains 14 residues. In the original workflow: Cell counts per sample came from amplifying reference gene primers. Repertoires were generated with immunoSEQ multiplex PCR, while TCRdb's copy carries only in-frame clones and drops some. Clone size and V and J calls were adopted from that table, with D and trimming inferred from the DNA. Here the sample spans around 25,000 clones, around nine tenths being singletons. The sample taken for sequencing was peripheral blood. The clonotype comes from a man aged 50 to 59 with active COVID-19. The chain has TRBV6-6 and TRBJ1-1; no clear D gene. In nucleotides, the CDR3 is TGTGCCAGCAGTTACGCCCCTATGAACACTGAAGCTTTCTTT. It is translated as CASSYAPMNTEAFF.